The 27 T cell receptor beta chains below all came from one sample that was sequenced in a study of regulatory and conventional T cells in breast cancer. TCRdb analysed the PCR reads with MiXCR anew, one entry per CDR3 protein. The sample shows 9,900 or so distinct CDR3 sequences, about 35% of them seen only once. The sample was conventional T cells from blood. These receptors were taken from a male donor in good health.

The rearrangement joins TRBV7-2 to TRBJ2-1; 8 bases align to TRBD1. V dropped 2 bases and J dropped 6; count of bases not matched to a gene: 6. The CDR3 sequence is 15 residues long. CDR1 and CDR2 from the germline V gene are SGHTA and FQGNSA. The CDR3 here is CASSLSRTGRNEQFF. Here the CDR3 DNA reads TGTGCCAGCAGCTTAAGTCGGACAGGGCGCAATGAGCAGTTCTTC.

The genes are TRBV6-5 and TRBJ1-2; possibly TRBD1 for D (5 bases). Trimming stripped 3 bases from V and 4 bases from J, with 9 bases between. The V gene's germline CDR1 is MNHEY and CDR2 SVGAGI. There are 13 residues in the CDR3. The CDR3 coding sequence is TGTGCCAGCAGTTATGGGGCGTCCTATGGCTACACCTTC. It encodes CASSYGASYGYTF.

In this sample, this clonotype turned up a few times. The chain combines TRBV11-3 with TRBJ1-2, with 7 bases fitting TRBD1. This CDR3 comprises 15 residues. J was trimmed by 3 bases and V by 6 bases; bases with no gene match: 10. Per the germline V gene, CDR1 is SGHNT and CDR2 is YENEEA. The CDR3 nucleotides read TGTGCCAGCAGTTATTGCCCTACAGGGGACTATGGCTACACCTTC. Translating gives CASSYCPTGDYGYTF.

This clonotype is labeled medium-sized. The chain has TRBV7-2 and TRBJ1-2; TRBD1 matches 7 bases. The CDR3 is 14 residues long. The trim removed 5 bases at V and 7 bases at J, leaving 10 bases unmatched. Germline V gives CDR1 SGHTA, CDR2 FQGNSA. CDR3 sequence reads: CASSPTGTAIGYTF. The CDR3 coding sequence is TGTGCCAGCAGCCCTACCGGGACAGCGATTGGCTACACCTTC.

This sequence joins TRBV7-2 and TRBJ1-5, with D unresolved. Trimming removed 1 base at V and 4 bases at J, with 5 bases between. Looked up from germline, CDR1 is SGHTA and CDR2 is FQGNSA. The CDR3 runs to 13 residues. The CDR3, as DNA: TGTGCCAGCAGCTTAGTCTTTAATCAGCCCCAGCATTTT. This translates into CASSLVFNQPQHF.

The chain links TRBV7-9 to TRBJ1-4, with unresolved D. The germline V and J ends were trimmed by 5 bases and 5 bases, with 15 bases remaining between them. The germline V gene encodes CDR1 SEHNR and CDR2 FQNEAQ (reference sequence). The CDR3 runs 15 residues. The CDR3 nucleotides read TGTGCCAGCAGCGCCGGGGATGGAAAGAATGAAAAACTGTTTTTT. Its protein product is CASSAGDGKNEKLFF. Variable domain in full (rest from reference TRBV7-9 and TRBJ1-4): DTGVSQNPRHKITKRGQNVTFRCDPISEHNRLYWYRQTLGQGPEFLTYFQNEAQLEKSRLLSDRFSAERPKGSFSTLEIQRTEQGDSAMYLCASSAGDGKNEKLFFGSGTQLSVL.

The rearrangement joins TRBV6-2 or TRBV6-3 to TRBJ1-5; 7 nucleotides agree with TRBD1. Germline CDR1 MNHEY, CDR2 SVGEGT. This CDR3 is 14 amino acids long. After removal of 6 bases from V and 3 bases from J, the junction contained 5 bases not matched to a gene. CDR3 sequence (DNA): TGTGCCAGCAGCCGAGACAGGGTCAATCAGCCCCAGCATTTT. This sequence encodes CASSRDRVNQPQHF.

The V and J genes are TRBV5-5 and TRBJ2-5; the D is unclear. Per germline, CDR1 SGHKS and CDR2 YYEKEE (reference sequence). Trimming cost V 0 bases and J 1 base, with 13 bases left between them. The CDR3 runs 16 residues. The CDR3 sequence is CASSLGFGRLQETQYF. In DNA, the CDR3 is TGTGCCAGCAGCTTGGGGTTTGGCCGCCTCCAAGAGACCCAGTACTTC.

The CDR3 coding sequence is TGTGCCAGCAGCTCGAAAGGACAGGGACCAAGCTATGGCTACACCTTC. This encodes CASSSKGQGPSYGYTF. The V gene is TRBV7-9, the J gene TRBJ1-2; 8 nucleotides match TRBD1. V shed 4 bases, J shed 4 bases, and the junction held 11 bases outside the gene matches. This CDR3 comprises 16 residues. Germline V CDR1 and CDR2: SEHNR, FQNEAQ (reference sequence). Together with reference TRBV7-9 and TRBJ1-2, the CDR3 gives the full variable domain: DTGVSQNPRHKITKRGQNVTFRCDPISEHNRLYWYRQTLGQGPEFLTYFQNEAQLEKSRLLSDRFSAERPKGSFSTLEIQRTEQGDSAMYLCASSSKGQGPSYGYTFGSGTRLTVV.

This clonotype was seen a handful of times. V usage is TRBV19 and J usage is TRBJ2-1, with D unclear. The CDR3 consists of 16 residues. V was clipped by 3 bases and J by 0 bases, with 12 bases between them. The germline CDR1 and CDR2 sequences are LNHDA and SQIVND (reference sequence). CDR3 sequence: CASSIDDTRSYNEQFF. The DNA for the CDR3 is TGTGCCAGTAGTATCGACGACACCCGCTCCTACAATGAGCAGTTCTTC.

The J gene is TRBJ2-1, the V gene TRBV7-9; D tentatively fits TRBD1 or TRBD2 (5 bases each). V was trimmed by 3 bases and J by 0 bases, leaving 9 bases between them. This CDR3 spans 15 amino acids. Germline values: CDR1 SEHNR, CDR2 FQNEAQ (reference sequence). The CDR3 loop is CASSLPGGSYNEQFF. The CDR3 DNA reads TGTGCCAGCAGCTTGCCTGGGGGCTCCTACAATGAGCAGTTCTTC.

In its sample, this clonotype is medium-sized. The chain combines TRBV4-1 with TRBJ1-2; D not resolved. The CDR3 runs 14 residues. Per germline, CDR1 MGHRA and CDR2 YSYEKL. V lost 0 bases and J 3 bases, leaving 8 bases between the germline ends. The CDR3 reads CASSQESTYYGYTF. The CDR3 DNA reads TGCGCCAGCAGCCAAGAATCCACGTACTATGGCTACACCTTC.

The gene calls are TRBV2 and TRBJ1-1; D is ambiguous. Trimming left V 4 bases short and J 5 bases short, with 20 bases between. The germline V gene encodes CDR1 SNHLY and CDR2 FYNNEI. The CDR3 runs to 16 residues. CDR3 sequence (DNA): TGTGCCAGCAGTGGGTGGCATGGAGGGATGGGGACTGAAGCTTTCTTT. Protein product: CASSGWHGGMGTEAFF.

This clonotype was seen a few times. The chain combines TRBV7-2 with TRBJ1-3; perhaps TRBD1 as D (5 bases). Germline loops: CDR1 SGHTA, CDR2 FQGNSA. Trimming took 5 bases from V and 4 from J, leaving 12 bases between them. CDR3 size: 14 residues. The CDR3 protein is CASSRDGKGNTIYF. The CDR3 DNA sequence: TGTGCCAGCAGCCGGGACGGCAAAGGAAACACCATATATTTT.

About this clonotype itself: A much larger clone lies a single base off, so this may be a read error. This rearrangement joins TRBV20-1 to TRBJ1-1; D unclear. Germline values: CDR1 DFQATT, CDR2 SNEGSKA (reference sequence). CDR3 length: 13 residues. The CDR3 loop is CQGSGRPNTEAFF. In nucleotides, the CDR3 is TGCCAAGGATCGGGCCGACCGAACACTGAAGCTTTCTTT.

This clonotype was seen more than once but under ten times. This sequence joins TRBV6-2 or TRBV6-3 and TRBJ1-1; D might be TRBD1 (5 bases). This CDR3 is 15 amino acids long. Germline V gene lookup returns CDR1 MNHEY and CDR2 SVGEGT. The germline V and J ends were trimmed by 6 bases and 0 bases, with 14 bases remaining between them. In DNA form, the CDR3 reads TGTGCCAGCAGCCCCCACAGGAGAGTGAACACTGAAGCTTTCTTT. It encodes CASSPHRRVNTEAFF.

This clonotype is medium-sized by share. This chain joins TRBV20-1 and TRBJ2-5; 12 bases line up with TRBD2. The CDR3 totals 15 residues. V shed 4 bases and J 5 bases; nucleotides not matched to a gene: 8. CDR1 DFQATT and CDR2 SNEGSKA come from the germline V gene (reference sequence). The CDR3 region has the DNA TGCAGTGCTACCTGGACTAGCGGGGATTGGGAGACCCAGTACTTC. This sequence encodes CSATWTSGDWETQYF.

As to this clonotype: The CDR3 end shows no conserved phenylalanine or tryptophan, and so a read error is likely. V usage is TRBV12-3 or TRBV12-4 and J usage is TRBJ2-1; the D is unclear. The CDR3 loop spans 13 amino acids. Trimming cost V 6 bases and J 10 bases, with 16 bases left between them. The CDR3 is CASSLSGLGEQFL. In nucleotides, the CDR3 is TGTGCCAGCAGCTTAAGTGGCCTTGGGGAGCAGTTCCTC.

This clonotype has just a few counts. V is TRBV6-6 and J is TRBJ2-3; D might be TRBD2 (5 bases). The CDR3 is 13 residues long. Germline CDR1 reads MNHNY; CDR2 reads SVGAGI (reference sequence). Trimming took off 5 bases at V and 4 bases at J, with 10 bases between the two ends. This chain's CDR3 is CASSDGGSDTQYF. CDR3 DNA: TGTGCCAGCAGTGACGGAGGATCAGATACGCAGTATTTT.

The chain couples TRBV28 to TRBJ2-1; 8 nucleotides agree with TRBD2. In germline, CDR1 is MDHEN, CDR2 SYDVKM. V lost 7 bases to trimming and J lost 0 bases; unmatched junction nucleotides: 14. There are 18 residues in the CDR3. The CDR3 region has the DNA TGTGCCAGCATCCCGAGGACTAGCAGGGAGAGCTCCTACAATGAGCAGTTCTTC. Translating gives CASIPRTSRESSYNEQFF.

This chain connects TRBV10-3 to TRBJ2-2, with 8 bases that match TRBD2. V lost 5 bases and J lost 3; bases outside the gene matches: 5. Per the germline V gene, CDR1 is ENHRY and CDR2 is SYGVKD. There are 15 residues in the CDR3. CDR3: CAISPGRGDTGELFF. In DNA, the CDR3 is TGTGCCATCAGTCCGGGGCGGGGGGACACCGGGGAGCTGTTTTTT.

V usage is TRBV7-9 and J usage is TRBJ1-2; tentative D call: TRBD1 (5 bases). The CDR3 sequence is 18 residues long. Trimming cost V 2 bases and J 7 bases, with 26 bases left between them. Germline V gene data show CDR1 as SEHNR and CDR2 as FQNEAQ (reference sequence). The CDR3 DNA is TGTGCCAGCAGCTTATCCGGGTATACGGGACCGTCTTTAGGTGGCTACACCTTC. Translated, it gives CASSLSGYTGPSLGGYTF.

This clonotype is medium-sized within its sample. The J gene is TRBJ1-5, the V gene TRBV21-1; the tabulated D call, TRBD1, remains unverified against the DNA. TRBV21-1 is annotated as a pseudogene. The CDR3 consists of 18 residues. The CDR3 DNA sequence: TGTGCCAGCAGCATGTGTATTAAGGCAGGGGAGTCCATTCAGCCCCAGCATTTT. Its protein product is CASSMCIKAGESIQPQHF.

The chain combines TRBV12-3 or TRBV12-4 with TRBJ1-1; no firm D call. V was clipped by 6 bases and J by 0 bases, with 14 bases between them. The CDR3 covers 15 residues. The CDR3 sequence is CASSTHSVMNTEAFF. CDR3 nucleotide sequence: TGTGCCAGCAGCACACATAGCGTTATGAACACTGAAGCTTTCTTT.

This clonotype was seen a handful of times. The rearrangement joins TRBV3-2 to TRBJ1-6. TRBV3-2 is a known pseudogene. The CDR3 length is 14 residues. CDR3 nucleotides: TGTGCCAGCAGCCTAGGCAGACCCAATTCACCCCTCCACTTT. This codes for CASSLGRPNSPLHF.

The chain recombines TRBV2 with TRBJ1-5; weak D call: TRBD1 (5 bases). V lost 7 bases and J lost 6, with 10 bases in between. The CDR3 runs 12 residues. Germline lookup yields CDR1 SNHLY and CDR2 FYNNEI. The CDR3 spells CASNRPPQPQHF. The CDR3 DNA reads as TGTGCCAGCAACAGGCCCCCTCAGCCCCAGCATTTT.

This clonotype has only a few counts. The chain links TRBV4-1 to TRBJ2-7; perhaps TRBD1 as D (6 bases). The CDR3 extends over 14 amino acids. Germline V gene sequence: CDR1 MGHRA, CDR2 YSYEKL. The V gene lost 3 bases and the J gene lost 1 base, with 10 bases spanning the gap. The CDR3 DNA sequence: TGCGCCAGCAGCCATCCGGACAGATCCTACGAGCAGTACTTC. Its protein is CASSHPDRSYEQYF.